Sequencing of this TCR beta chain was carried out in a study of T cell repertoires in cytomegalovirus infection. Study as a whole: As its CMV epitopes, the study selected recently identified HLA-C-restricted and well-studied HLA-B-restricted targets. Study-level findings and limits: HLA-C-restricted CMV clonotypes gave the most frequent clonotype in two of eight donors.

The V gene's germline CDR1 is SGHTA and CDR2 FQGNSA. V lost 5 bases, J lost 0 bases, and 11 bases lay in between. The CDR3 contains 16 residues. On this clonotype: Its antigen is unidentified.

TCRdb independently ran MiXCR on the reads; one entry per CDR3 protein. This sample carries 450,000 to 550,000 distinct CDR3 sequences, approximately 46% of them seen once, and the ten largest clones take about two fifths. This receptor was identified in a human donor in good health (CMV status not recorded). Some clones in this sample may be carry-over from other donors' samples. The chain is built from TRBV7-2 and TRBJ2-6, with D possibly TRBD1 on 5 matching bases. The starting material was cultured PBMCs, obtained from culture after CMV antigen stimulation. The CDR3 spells CASSKGPPSGANVLTF. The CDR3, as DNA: TGTGCCAGCAGCAAGGGGCCTCCCTCTGGGGCCAACGTCCTGACTTTC.